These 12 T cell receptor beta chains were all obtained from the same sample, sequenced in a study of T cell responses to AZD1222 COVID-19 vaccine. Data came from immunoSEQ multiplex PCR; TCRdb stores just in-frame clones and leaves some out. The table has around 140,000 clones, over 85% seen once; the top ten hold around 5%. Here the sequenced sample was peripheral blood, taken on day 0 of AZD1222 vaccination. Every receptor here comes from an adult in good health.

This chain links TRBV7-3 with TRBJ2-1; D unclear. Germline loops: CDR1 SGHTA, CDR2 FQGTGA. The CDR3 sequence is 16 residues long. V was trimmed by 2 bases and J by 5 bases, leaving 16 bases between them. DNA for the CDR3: TGTGCCAGCAGCTTATTCGTCTCGGGCGGAAACAATGAGCAGTTCTTC. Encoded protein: CASSLFVSGGNNEQFF.

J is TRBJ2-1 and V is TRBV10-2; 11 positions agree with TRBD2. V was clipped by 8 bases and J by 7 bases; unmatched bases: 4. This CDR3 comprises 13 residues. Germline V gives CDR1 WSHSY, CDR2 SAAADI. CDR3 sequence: CASRGLAENEQFF. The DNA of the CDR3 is TGCGCCAGCCGGGGACTAGCGGAGAATGAGCAGTTCTTC.

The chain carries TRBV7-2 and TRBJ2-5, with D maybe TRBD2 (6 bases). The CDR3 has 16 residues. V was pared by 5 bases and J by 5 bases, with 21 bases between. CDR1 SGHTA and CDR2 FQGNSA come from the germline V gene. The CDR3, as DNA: TGTGCCAGCAGCCTGAACCTCCTAGTGGAGGGCGAGACCCAGTACTTC. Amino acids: CASSLNLLVEGETQYF.

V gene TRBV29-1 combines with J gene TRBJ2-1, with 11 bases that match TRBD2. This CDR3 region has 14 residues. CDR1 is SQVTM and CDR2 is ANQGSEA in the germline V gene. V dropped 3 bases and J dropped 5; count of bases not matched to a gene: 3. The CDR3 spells CSVDELAGDNEQFF. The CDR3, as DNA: TGCAGCGTTGACGAACTAGCGGGAGACAATGAGCAGTTCTTC.

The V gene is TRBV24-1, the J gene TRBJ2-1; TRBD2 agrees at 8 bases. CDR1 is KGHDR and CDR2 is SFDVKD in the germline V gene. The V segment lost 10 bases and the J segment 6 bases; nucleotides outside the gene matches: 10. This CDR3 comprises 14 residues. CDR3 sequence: CATGLAEGFNEQFF. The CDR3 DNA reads TGTGCCACAGGACTAGCAGAGGGATTCAATGAGCAGTTCTTC.

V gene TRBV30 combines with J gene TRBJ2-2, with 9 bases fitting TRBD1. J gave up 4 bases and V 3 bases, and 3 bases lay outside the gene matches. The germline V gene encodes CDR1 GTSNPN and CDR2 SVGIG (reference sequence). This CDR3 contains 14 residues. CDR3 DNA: TGTGCCTGGAGACAGGGGGCGAGCACCGGGGAGCTGTTTTTT. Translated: CAWRQGASTGELFF.

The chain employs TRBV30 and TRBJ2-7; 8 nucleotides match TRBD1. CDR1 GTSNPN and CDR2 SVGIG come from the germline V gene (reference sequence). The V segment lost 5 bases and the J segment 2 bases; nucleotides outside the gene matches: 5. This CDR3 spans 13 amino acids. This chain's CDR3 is CAWDRGGPYEQYF. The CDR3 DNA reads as TGTGCCTGGGACAGGGGAGGCCCCTACGAGCAGTACTTC.

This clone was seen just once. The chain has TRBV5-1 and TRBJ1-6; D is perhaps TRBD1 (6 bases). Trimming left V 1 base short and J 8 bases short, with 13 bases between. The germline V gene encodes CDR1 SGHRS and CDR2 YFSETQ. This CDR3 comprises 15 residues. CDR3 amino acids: CASSLSPGAYSPLHF. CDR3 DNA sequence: TGCGCCAGCAGCTTGTCCCCGGGGGCCTATTCACCCCTCCACTTT.

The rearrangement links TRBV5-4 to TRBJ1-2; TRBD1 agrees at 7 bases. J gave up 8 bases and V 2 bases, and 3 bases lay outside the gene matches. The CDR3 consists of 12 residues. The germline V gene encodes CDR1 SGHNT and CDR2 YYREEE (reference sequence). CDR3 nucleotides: TGTGCCAGCAGCTTCGACAGGGAGGGCTACACCTTC. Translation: CASSFDREGYTF.

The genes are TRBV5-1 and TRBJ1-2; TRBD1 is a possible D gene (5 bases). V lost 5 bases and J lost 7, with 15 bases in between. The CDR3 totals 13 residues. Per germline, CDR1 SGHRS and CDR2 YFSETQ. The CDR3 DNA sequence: TGCGCCAGCAGGCCGGAGGGGCAGGGTGGCTACACCTTC. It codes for CASRPEGQGGYTF.

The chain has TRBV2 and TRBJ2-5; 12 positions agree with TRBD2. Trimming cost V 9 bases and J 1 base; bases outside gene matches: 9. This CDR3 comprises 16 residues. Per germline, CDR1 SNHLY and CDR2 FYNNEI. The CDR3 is CARGGSTSGGQETQYF. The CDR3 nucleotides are TGTGCCAGGGGAGGATCGACTAGCGGGGGCCAAGAGACCCAGTACTTC.

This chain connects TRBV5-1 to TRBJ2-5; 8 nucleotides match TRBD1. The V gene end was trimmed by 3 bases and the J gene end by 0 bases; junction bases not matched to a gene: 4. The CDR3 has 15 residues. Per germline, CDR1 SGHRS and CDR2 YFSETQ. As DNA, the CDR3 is TGCGCCAGCAGCTCGGCACAGGGGGACCAAGAGACCCAGTACTTC. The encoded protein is CASSSAQGDQETQYF.